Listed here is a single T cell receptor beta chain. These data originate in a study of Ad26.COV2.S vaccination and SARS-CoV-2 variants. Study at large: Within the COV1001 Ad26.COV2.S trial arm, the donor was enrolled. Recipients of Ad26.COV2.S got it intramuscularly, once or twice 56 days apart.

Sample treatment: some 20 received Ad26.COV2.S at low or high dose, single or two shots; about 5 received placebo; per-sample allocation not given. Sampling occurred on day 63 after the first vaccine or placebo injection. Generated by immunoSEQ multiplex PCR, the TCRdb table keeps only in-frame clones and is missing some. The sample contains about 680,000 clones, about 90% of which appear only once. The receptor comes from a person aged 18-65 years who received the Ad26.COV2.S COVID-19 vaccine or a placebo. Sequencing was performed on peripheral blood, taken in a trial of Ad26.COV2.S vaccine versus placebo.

DNA for the CDR3: TGTGCCACCAGTGACACTGGTTCTGGGGAGACCCAGTACTTC. Translation gives CATSDTGSGETQYF. V is TRBV24-1 and J is TRBJ2-5, with D unclear. CDR1 and CDR2 from the germline V gene are KGHDR and SFDVKD. The V end lost 4 bases, the J end lost 5 bases, and 13 bases lay between the germline ends. This CDR3 has 14 residues.